The 23 T cell receptor beta chains given below trace back to one sample, sequenced in a study of blood T cells in healthy people across ages. Together with a sample-barcoded 5' primer, a J-beta primer mix was included in a second PCR lasting roughly 6 to 12 cycles. One entry per CDR3 protein, called by TCRdb with MiXCR from the 5' RACE reads. The sample lists 1.5 million to 2 million distinct CDR3 sequences; roughly 27% were seen once. Source material: blood. The receptors come from a woman under 40 in good health.

V is TRBV6-1 and J is TRBJ2-7; D perhaps matches TRBD1 (6 bases). V was shortened by 6 bases and J by 0 bases, with 18 bases between the two germline ends. CDR3 size: 16 residues. CDR1 and CDR2 from the germline V gene are MNHNS and SASEGT. The CDR3 protein is CASRRDQGRSSYEQYF. In DNA form, the CDR3 reads TGTGCCAGCAGGCGAGATCAGGGGCGGAGCTCCTACGAGCAGTACTTC.

V gene TRBV15 combines with J gene TRBJ1-5; no clear D. The germline V gene has CDR1 LNHNV and CDR2 YYDKDF (reference sequence). V lost 6 bases and J 2 bases, leaving 17 bases between the germline ends. This CDR3 comprises 16 residues. CDR3 coding DNA: TGTGCCACCAGTGCTGGGAGGAGGTCGGGCAATCAGCCCCAGCATTTT. Translation gives CATSAGRRSGNQPQHF.

On this clonotype itself: This may come from a read error, since a much larger clone is one base off. The CDR3 DNA sequence: TGTGCCAGCAGCGTAGGTAGAGGGACGAATGAGCAGTTCTTC. Translated, it gives CASSVGRGTNEQFF. The chain has TRBV9 and TRBJ2-1, with D perhaps being TRBD1 or TRBD2 (5 bases each). The CDR3 is 14 amino acids. Trimming cost V 0 bases and J 7 bases, with 11 bases left between them. The germline V gene has CDR1 SGDLS and CDR2 YYNGEE.

The V call is TRBV24-1, the J call TRBJ2-5; 11 positions agree with TRBD2. The CDR3 totals 16 residues. CDR1 is KGHDR and CDR2 is SFDVKD in the germline V gene. After removal of 1 base from V and 5 bases from J, the junction contained 5 bases not matched to a gene. The CDR3 loop is CATSDFSGGAAETQYF. CDR3 nucleotide sequence: TGTGCCACCAGTGATTTTAGCGGGGGGGCCGCGGAGACCCAGTACTTC.

The genes are TRBV5-5 and TRBJ1-5; D gene unclear. Per the germline V gene, CDR1 is SGHKS and CDR2 is YYEKEE (reference sequence). Trimming left V 4 bases short and J 0 bases short, with 11 bases between. CDR3 length: 15 amino acids. The CDR3 coding sequence is TGTGCCAGCAGCCCTACAGCAACTAGCAATCAGCCCCAGCATTTT. Translation: CASSPTATSNQPQHF.

J is TRBJ2-4 and V is TRBV11-2, with 7 nucleotides matching TRBD2. The CDR3 runs to 16 residues. With 3 bases clipped from V and 8 bases from J, the junction kept 13 bases outside the gene matches. The germline gives CDR1 SGHAT, CDR2 FQNNGV. CDR3 DNA: TGTGCCAGCAGCTTTGTCTTGTCGGGGCTAGCGGACATTCAGTACTTC. It is translated as CASSFVLSGLADIQYF.

The rearrangement uses TRBV24-1 and TRBJ1-5; 7 positions match TRBD1. The CDR3 sequence is 14 residues long. Germline lookup yields CDR1 KGHDR and CDR2 SFDVKD. The V segment lost 3 bases and the J segment 7 bases; nucleotides outside the gene matches: 5. CDR3 in DNA: TGTGCCACCAGTGATCGGGACAGCGGACAGCCCCAGCATTTT. The encoded protein is CATSDRDSGQPQHF.

Only a few counts were recorded for this clonotype. The CDR3 reads CASSYSGNGQETQYF. The CDR3 bases are TGTGCCAGCAGTTACTCAGGAAATGGACAAGAGACCCAGTACTTC. The rearrangement links TRBV6-5 to TRBJ2-5; D not certain. CDR3 size: 15 residues. The germline V gene has CDR1 MNHEY and CDR2 SVGAGI. Between the trimmed V and J ends, which lost 0 bases and 2 bases, there was a span of 10 bases.

The chain is built from TRBV7-2 and TRBJ2-1, with 9 positions matching TRBD2. This CDR3 has 14 amino acids. V shed 7 bases, J shed 5 bases, and the junction held 6 bases outside the gene matches. Looked up from germline, CDR1 is SGHTA and CDR2 is FQGNSA. Here the CDR3 DNA reads TGTGCCAGCACCGGGGGACTAGCCCACAATGAGCAGTTCTTC. Encoded protein: CASTGGLAHNEQFF.

As to this clonotype: One end of the junction does not line up with germline, which may come from a read error. The genes are TRBV2 and TRBJ2-7; 7 bases align to TRBD1. Germline CDR1 SNHLY, CDR2 FYNNEI. The CDR3 has 13 amino acids. The CDR3: CASKRDSTYERYF. The CDR3 region has the DNA TGTGCCAGCAAGAGGGACAGTACCTACGAGCGGTACTTC.

V usage is TRBV29-1 and J usage is TRBJ2-7; D is unresolved. The CDR3 runs to 12 residues. CDR1 and CDR2 (germline): SQVTM, ANQGSEA. V was cut by 2 bases and J by 6 bases, with 11 bases left in between. DNA of the CDR3: TGCAGCGTTGAAAGGACCACGCGCGAGCAGTACTTC. This gives the protein CSVERTTREQYF.

This chain links TRBV6-6 with TRBJ2-3, with D unresolved. This CDR3 spans 12 amino acids. Germline CDR1 reads MNHNY; CDR2 reads SVGAGI (reference sequence). The V end lost 9 bases, the J end lost 1 base, and 8 bases lay between the germline ends. The CDR3 coding sequence is TGTGCCAGTCATGGGGGCACAGATACGCAGTATTTT. Its translation is CASHGGTDTQYF.

This clonotype was counted only a few times. The gene calls are TRBV7-9 and TRBJ2-3; D is perhaps TRBD2 (5 bases). There are 15 residues in the CDR3. V lost 7 bases and J lost 0, with 14 bases in between. Germline CDR1 SEHNR, CDR2 FQNEAQ (reference sequence). CDR3 bases: TGTGCCAGCAACACTAGGAGTACTAGCACAGATACGCAGTATTTT. It codes for CASNTRSTSTDTQYF.

This clonotype appeared many times. The chain combines TRBV20-1 with TRBJ2-1, with 7 bases matching TRBD2. Germline-derived CDR1 and CDR2 are DFQATT and SNEGSKA (reference sequence). V shed 6 bases, J shed 5 bases, and the junction held 10 bases outside the gene matches. This CDR3 is 14 amino acids long. CDR3 nucleotides: TGCAGTGCATTTCGGAGGGAGGGTAACAATGAGCAGTTCTTC. Translating it yields CSAFRREGNNEQFF.

As to this clonotype: A much larger clone differs from this one at a single base, so this may be a read error. The chain employs TRBV7-3 and TRBJ2-4; D gene uncertain. The DNA end favors TRBJ2-7, so the J call may be wrong. Germline V gives CDR1 SGHTA, CDR2 FQGTGA. This CDR3 comprises 13 residues. The CDR3 protein is CASSLTIKDEQYF. CDR3 bases: TGTGCCAGCAGCTTAACGATCAAGGACGAGCAGTACTTC.

The CDR3 DNA is TGTGCCAGTAGTCAAAGGGGGGCCAAGTTCTTC. It yields the protein CASSQRGAKFF. This chain joins TRBV28 and TRBJ2-1; the D gene could be TRBD1 or TRBD2 (6 bases each). CDR1 is MDHEN and CDR2 is SYDVKM in the germline V gene. The CDR3 covers 11 residues. V was pared by 9 bases and J by 14 bases, with 17 bases between.

This clonotype was counted many times. The gene calls are TRBV29-1 and TRBJ2-7; D gene ambiguous. Trimming cost V 5 bases and J 3 bases, with 11 bases left between them. Germline-derived CDR1 and CDR2 are SQVTM and ANQGSEA. The CDR3 length is 12 residues. CDR3 amino acids: CSVFDAVYEQYF. CDR3 in DNA: TGCAGCGTTTTCGACGCCGTCTACGAGCAGTACTTC.

The rearrangement uses TRBV27 and TRBJ2-4; 7 bases agree with TRBD2. CDR1 is MNHEY, CDR2 SMNVEV, per germline (reference sequence). V shed 6 bases and J 5 bases; nucleotides not matched to a gene: 22. CDR3 length: 19 residues. CDR3 bases: TGTGCCAGCAGGCCTCGGGGGGTCCCCACGGTTTTGACCGAAAACATTCAGTACTTC. Its protein product is CASRPRGVPTVLTENIQYF.

This clonotype has only one observation. This could be a read error, since a much larger clone is one nucleotide away. This rearrangement joins TRBV7-2 to TRBJ2-5; 12 nucleotides align to TRBD2. CDR1 is SGHTA and CDR2 is FQGNSA in the germline V gene. The V gene end was trimmed by 5 bases and the J gene end by 12 bases; junction bases not matched to a gene: 16. The CDR3 length is 16 residues. The chain's CDR3 is CASSPWDLAGGMGKYF. CDR3 nucleotide sequence: TGTGCCAGCAGCCCCTGGGATCTAGCGGGAGGGATGGGGAAGTACTTC.

This clonotype was detected ten times or more. The J gene is TRBJ2-7, the V gene TRBV2, with 9 bases lining up with TRBD2. The germline gives CDR1 SNHLY, CDR2 FYNNEI. Losses at the gene ends were 2 bases for V and 4 bases for J; bases not matched to a gene: 3. CDR3 length equals 14 residues. The CDR3 coding sequence is TGTGCCAGCAGTGAATTAGCGGGAGAATACGAGCAGTACTTC. Encoded protein: CASSELAGEYEQYF.

V is TRBV9 and J is TRBJ1-3; D gene unclear. The CDR3 totals 14 residues. V was cut by 4 bases and J by 4 bases, with 12 bases left in between. Germline V gene lookup returns CDR1 SGDLS and CDR2 YYNGEE. The CDR3 nucleotides read TGTGCCAGCAGCTCTACGCCGGACGGAAACACCATATATTTT. This gives the protein CASSSTPDGNTIYF.

The J gene is TRBJ2-1, the V gene TRBV19; D gene uncertain. Germline CDR1 and CDR2: LNHDA and SQIVND (reference sequence). This CDR3 region has 15 residues. V was cut by 0 bases and J by 6 bases, with 12 bases left in between. The CDR3 region has the DNA TGTGCCAGTAGTATAGATCTGGAAACCTGCAATGAGCAGTTCTTC. This codes for CASSIDLETCNEQFF.

A few counts support this clonotype. Its ends do not fully match the called genes, so a read error is possible. The genes are TRBV2 and TRBJ2-1; 10 nucleotides match TRBD2. The CDR3 extends over 16 amino acids. Germline lookup yields CDR1 SNHLY and CDR2 FYNNEI. The CDR3 DNA reads TGTGCCAGCAGCGAAGGACTAGCGGCCACCTACAATGAGCAGTTCTTC. It encodes CASSEGLAATYNEQFF.